Shown below are 32 T cell receptor beta chains from a single sample sequenced in a study of blood T cells in healthy people across ages. The use of a sample-barcoded 5' primer and a J-beta primer mix characterized a second PCR of about 6 to 11 cycles. TCRdb redid the calling of the 5' RACE reads with MiXCR, one entry per CDR3 protein. The data hold about 2 million distinct CDR3 sequences, with about 50% observed a single time. The sequenced sample consisted of blood. The receptors originated from a woman between 40 and 50 years old in good health.

This clonotype was picked up a small number of times. The V call is TRBV5-1, the J call TRBJ1-1, with 7 bases aligning to TRBD1. From germline, CDR1 is SGHRS and CDR2 YFSETQ. This CDR3 contains 12 residues. The V and J ends lost 2 bases and 6 bases, in that order; junction bases with no gene match: 1. The CDR3 coding sequence is TGCGCCAGCAGCTTCGACAGGGCTGAAGCTTTCTTT. This gives the protein CASSFDRAEAFF.

This clonotype was detected once. The chain combines TRBV10-3 with TRBJ2-1, with 9 bases aligning to TRBD2. CDR3 length: 16 residues. J was trimmed by 9 bases and V by 2 bases; bases with no gene match: 11. The germline gives CDR1 ENHRY, CDR2 SYGVKD. The CDR3 coding sequence is TGTGCCATCAGTGAGAGGACTAAGCGGGGGGACCTTGAGCAGTTCTTC. Encoded protein: CAISERTKRGDLEQFF.

J is TRBJ2-5 and V is TRBV20-1; perhaps D is TRBD1 or TRBD2 (5 bases each). Germline CDR1 reads DFQATT; CDR2 reads SNEGSKA (reference sequence). This CDR3 comprises 13 residues. V lost 8 bases and J 11 bases, leaving 24 bases between the germline ends. The CDR3 nucleotides are TGCAGTTACCCCGGGACCGCCGGAAATGAGCAGTACTTC. Its translation is CSYPGTAGNEQYF.

This clonotype was recorded many times. The chain recombines TRBV20-1 with TRBJ2-7; TRBD2 might be the D (5 bases). Trimming pared 3 bases from V and 1 base from J, leaving 13 bases between. This CDR3 spans 14 amino acids. CDR1 and CDR2 from the germline V gene are DFQATT and SNEGSKA (reference sequence). The chain's CDR3 is CSASLGGMSYEQYF. The CDR3 DNA is TGCAGTGCTAGTTTAGGAGGAATGTCCTACGAGCAGTACTTC.

The chain links TRBV9 to TRBJ1-5, with D uncertain. The CDR3 runs to 13 residues. In germline, CDR1 is SGDLS, CDR2 YYNGEE. V was pared by 0 bases and J by 3 bases, with 4 bases between. This chain's CDR3 is CASSVDANQPQHF. In nucleotides, the CDR3 is TGTGCCAGCAGCGTAGATGCCAATCAGCCCCAGCATTTT.

V and J are TRBV6-1 and TRBJ1-1; D unclear. Germline CDR1 reads MNHNS; CDR2 reads SASEGT. Trimming took 8 bases from V and 1 from J, leaving 11 bases between them. The CDR3 has 13 amino acids. The CDR3 loop is CASHKAENTEAFF. The DNA of the CDR3 is TGTGCCAGCCACAAGGCAGAGAACACTGAAGCTTTCTTT.

This clonotype showed up just a few times. The V gene is TRBV6-5, the J gene TRBJ2-7, with 8 bases that match TRBD2. The CDR3 runs 13 residues. The germline V gene encodes CDR1 MNHEY and CDR2 SVGAGI. V shed 11 bases and J 6 bases; nucleotides not matched to a gene: 12. The CDR3 loop reads CAAMGTRVGEQYF. CDR3 nucleotide sequence: TGTGCCGCGATGGGGACTAGGGTAGGCGAGCAGTACTTC.

The gene calls are TRBV6-5 and TRBJ2-1; tentatively, D is TRBD2 (7 bases). This CDR3 has 15 amino acids. Trimming cost V 0 bases and J 7 bases, with 13 bases left between them. The V gene's germline CDR1 is MNHEY and CDR2 SVGAGI. CDR3 sequence reads: CASSYSGGATNEQFF. In DNA, the CDR3 is TGTGCCAGCAGTTACTCAGGGGGGGCCACGAATGAGCAGTTCTTC.

The chain links TRBV6-2 or TRBV6-3 to TRBJ2-7, with a weak D call TRBD1 (6 bases). CDR1 and CDR2 from the germline V gene are MNHEY and SVGEGT. This CDR3 has 13 residues. Trimming pared 6 bases from V and 7 bases from J, leaving 16 bases between. CDR3 sequence (DNA): TGTGCCAGCAGATGGGACACTTACAATGAGCAGTACTTC. Translated, it gives CASRWDTYNEQYF.

This chain's CDR3 is CASSLDPLVGTQYF. CDR3 DNA: TGTGCCAGCAGCTTAGACCCCCTAGTAGGGACCCAGTACTTC. This chain uses TRBV7-6 with TRBJ2-5; unclear D gene. V lost 1 base, J lost 7 bases, and 13 bases lay in between. The CDR3 sequence is 14 residues long. Looked up from germline, CDR1 is SGHVS and CDR2 is FNYEAQ.

The CDR3 bases are TGCGCCAGCAGAGATTACAGGGTAAACACCGGGGAGCTGTTTTTT. As protein: CASRDYRVNTGELFF. The chain employs TRBV5-1 and TRBJ2-2; possibly TRBD1 for D (6 bases). The CDR3 has 15 amino acids. The V end was cut by 5 bases, the J end by 2 bases, with 13 bases between. Per the germline V gene, CDR1 is SGHRS and CDR2 is YFSETQ. Complete variable domain (other parts from reference TRBV5-1 and TRBJ2-2): KAGVTQTPRYLIKTRGQQVTLSCSPISGHRSVSWYQQTPGQGLQFLFEYFSETQRNKGNFPGRFSGRQFSNSRSEMNVSTLELGDSALYLCASRDYRVNTGELFFGEGSRLTVL.

The V call is TRBV4-2, the J call TRBJ1-4, with D tentatively TRBD1 (5 bases). CDR1 and CDR2 from the germline V gene are LGHNA and YNFKEQ. V lost 6 bases, J lost 8 bases, and 16 bases lay in between. This CDR3 is 14 amino acids long. CDR3 nucleotides: TGTGCCAGCAGTAACGGGGGACTTGGAGAAAAACTGTTTTTT. It is translated as CASSNGGLGEKLFF.

The V and J genes are TRBV6-1 and TRBJ2-4; D is perhaps TRBD1 (6 bases). Trimming shortened V by 5 bases and J by 0 bases, and 20 bases separated the two germline ends. CDR1 is MNHNS and CDR2 is SASEGT in the germline V gene. The CDR3 covers 18 residues. CDR3 in DNA: TGTGCCAGCAGTCGACAGAAATCGGGACACTTAGCCAAAAACATTCAGTACTTC. Translated: CASSRQKSGHLAKNIQYF.

The chain joins TRBV20-1 to TRBJ2-7, with TRBD2 identical over 12 bases. The CDR3 contains 13 residues. From germline, CDR1 is DFQATT and CDR2 SNEGSKA (reference sequence). Trimming took 4 bases from V and 3 from J; bases not matched to a gene: 1. The CDR3 coding sequence is TGCAGTGCTAAACTAGCGGGGGGCTACGAGCAGTACTTC. It encodes CSAKLAGGYEQYF.

The chain is built from TRBV28 and TRBJ1-1, with 7 bases matching TRBD1. This CDR3 has 13 residues. CDR1 is MDHEN, CDR2 SYDVKM, per germline. The trim removed 10 bases at V and 4 bases at J, leaving 9 bases unmatched. Here the CDR3 reads CATGGQISTEAFF. As DNA, the CDR3 is TGTGCCACCGGGGGACAGATTAGCACTGAAGCTTTCTTT.

V and J are TRBV7-2 and TRBJ1-2; D is uncertain. The germline V gene encodes CDR1 SGHTA and CDR2 FQGNSA. The ends were cut back, 1 base at V and 6 bases at J, with 18 bases in the middle. The CDR3 spans 16 residues. This CDR3 reads CASSLGPRKAEDGYTF. As DNA, the CDR3 is TGTGCCAGCAGCTTAGGACCCAGGAAAGCAGAAGATGGCTACACCTTC.

The sample holds a few counts of this clonotype. The chain uses TRBV5-1 and TRBJ2-5, with 10 bases fitting TRBD1. The CDR3 loop spans 15 amino acids. Germline assignment: CDR1 SGHRS and CDR2 YFSETQ. J was trimmed by 5 bases and V by 6 bases; bases with no gene match: 10. CDR3 nucleotide sequence: TGCGCCAGCAAGGAGACAGGGGGCGCGTGGGAGACCCAGTACTTC. This codes for CASKETGGAWETQYF.

V usage is TRBV21-1 and J usage is TRBJ1-2. TRBV21-1 represents a pseudogene. The length of the CDR3 is 12 residues. CDR3 amino acids: CASSKAEYGYTF. DNA for the CDR3: TGTGCCAGCAGCAAAGCAGAATATGGCTACACCTTC.

This clonotype was observed a few times. The gene calls are TRBV5-1 and TRBJ2-3; a possible D gene is TRBD1 (6 bases). The germline gives CDR1 SGHRS, CDR2 YFSETQ. V lost 4 bases and J 4 bases, leaving 16 bases between the germline ends. This CDR3 is 15 amino acids long. In nucleotides, the CDR3 is TGCGCCAGCAGCCTACGATGGGACATTTCAGATACGCAGTATTTT. Protein: CASSLRWDISDTQYF.

This clonotype was recorded a few times. A read error may explain this, as a much larger clone is one base away. The chain combines TRBV27 with TRBJ2-7; perhaps TRBD2 as D (6 bases). The V gene's germline CDR1 is MNHEY and CDR2 SMNVEV (reference sequence). Trimming took off 5 bases at V and 7 bases at J, with 15 bases between the two ends. This CDR3 contains 13 residues. In DNA, the CDR3 is TGTGCCAGCAGTATGGGACTCGGGAATGAGCAGTACTTC. It translates to CASSMGLGNEQYF.

V gene TRBV7-9 combines with J gene TRBJ2-3, with D possibly called TRBD1 or TRBD2 (5 bases each). CDR1 is SEHNR, CDR2 FQNEAQ, per germline (reference sequence). The CDR3 has 17 residues. Trimming removed 2 bases from V and 2 bases from J, with 17 bases in between. The CDR3 spells CASSLSSVRGDTDTQYF. The CDR3 DNA reads TGTGCCAGCAGCTTAAGCTCGGTCCGAGGGGACACAGATACGCAGTATTTT.

The rearrangement links TRBV2 to TRBJ2-5; 7 positions agree with TRBD2. This CDR3 is 16 amino acids long. Germline loops: CDR1 SNHLY, CDR2 FYNNEI. Unmatched junction bases numbered 11, after V lost 6 bases and J lost 1 base. The CDR3 DNA sequence: TGTGCCAGCAGATCTGATAAGCGGGGCCGCCAAGAGACCCAGTACTTC. Translated, it gives CASRSDKRGRQETQYF.

V usage is TRBV5-6 and J usage is TRBJ2-3, with D perhaps TRBD1 (7 bases). Trimming took 4 bases from V and 5 from J, leaving 17 bases between them. Germline CDR1 reads SGHDT; CDR2 reads YYEEEE. The CDR3 contains 15 residues. The CDR3 DNA follows: TGTGCCAGCAGCCCCGGAGGGGACAGAAGAGATACGCAGTATTTT. Translating it yields CASSPGGDRRDTQYF.

The rearrangement links TRBV9 to TRBJ1-2; TRBD1 might be the D (5 bases). This CDR3 comprises 16 residues. V was clipped by 0 bases and J by 5 bases, with 17 bases between them. The germline V gene encodes CDR1 SGDLS and CDR2 YYNGEE. The CDR3 DNA follows: TGTGCCAGCAGCGTAGACCAAGACAGCCCAGGATATGGCTACACCTTC. As protein: CASSVDQDSPGYGYTF. Full variable domain (remainder filled in from reference TRBV9 and TRBJ1-2): DSGVTQTPKHLITATGQRVTLRCSPRSGDLSVYWYQQSLDQGLQFLIQYYNGEERAKGNILERFSAQQFPDLHSELNLSSLELGDSALYFCASSVDQDSPGYGYTFGSGTRLTVV.

The sample holds a few counts of this clonotype. The chain recombines TRBV20-1 with TRBJ2-3; TRBD2 might be the D (6 bases). This CDR3 is 15 amino acids long. Trimming pared 3 bases from V and 0 bases from J, leaving 13 bases between. Germline V gene lookup returns CDR1 DFQATT and CDR2 SNEGSKA (reference sequence). The CDR3 protein is CSASVSGYSTDTQYF. The CDR3 DNA reads TGCAGTGCTAGCGTAAGCGGGTATAGCACAGATACGCAGTATTTT.

This clonotype was counted only a few times. The gene calls are TRBV12-3 or TRBV12-4 and TRBJ1-2, with 8 bases aligning to TRBD1. The V segment lost 5 bases and the J segment 4 bases; nucleotides outside the gene matches: 6. The CDR3 is 14 amino acids. The DNA for the CDR3 is TGTGCCAGCAGTCGACAGGGGACCGGCTATGGCTACACCTTC. Translation gives CASSRQGTGYGYTF.

A word on this clonotype: One end of the junction does not line up with germline, which may come from a read error. This chain's CDR3 is CASSQDRYRDRGRVSGASVLTF. DNA for the CDR3: TGTGCCAGCAGCCAAGATCGTTATCGGGACAGGGGGCGCGTCTCTGGGGCCAGCGTCCTGACTTTC. The chain has TRBV4-2 and TRBJ2-6, with 12 bases matching TRBD1. The CDR3 is 22 amino acids. Germline assignment: CDR1 LGHNA and CDR2 YNFKEQ.

The genes are TRBV6-1 and TRBJ2-5; D remains ambiguous. The DNA end is more similar to TRBJ2-7, so the J call may be wrong. The CDR3 is made up of 13 amino acids. Germline CDR1 MNHNS, CDR2 SASEGT. DNA of the CDR3: TGTGCCAGCAGTGAAAACCTTTCAGACGAGCAGTACTTC. This encodes CASSENLSDEQYF.

This clonotype was observed once. The gene calls are TRBV7-9 and TRBJ1-2; 10 bases fit TRBD1. V was clipped by 6 bases and J by 8 bases; unmatched bases: 9. Germline V gene data show CDR1 as SEHNR and CDR2 as FQNEAQ (reference sequence). This CDR3 contains 14 residues. This chain's CDR3 is CASSTGQGREGYTF. Here the CDR3 DNA reads TGTGCCAGCAGTACGGGACAGGGGCGGGAAGGCTACACCTTC.

The chain carries TRBV5-1 and TRBJ2-1; TRBD1 aligns across 9 bases. V lost 4 bases to trimming and J lost 1 base; unmatched junction nucleotides: 6. The length of the CDR3 is 16 residues. Germline CDR1 is SGHRS and CDR2 is YFSETQ. The CDR3 reads CASSDWGQGSYNEQFF. The CDR3 nucleotides are TGCGCCAGCAGCGACTGGGGACAGGGATCCTACAATGAGCAGTTCTTC.

The chain carries TRBV3-1 and TRBJ2-5, with D possibly being TRBD1 (5 bases). The closer fit of TRBJ2-7 to the DNA end suggests the J call may be wrong. Germline loops: CDR1 LGHDT, CDR2 YNNKEL (reference sequence). CDR3 length equals 15 residues. The CDR3 nucleotides read TGTGCCAGCAGCCAAGATGGGGCGCGATCCTACGAGCAGTACTTC. This encodes CASSQDGARSYEQYF.

This clonotype was recorded a few times. This chain uses TRBV4-1 with TRBJ1-2; maybe TRBD1 (6 bases). Trimming stripped 2 bases from V and 0 bases from J, with 16 bases between. Germline V gene sequence: CDR1 MGHRA, CDR2 YSYEKL. The CDR3 has 17 amino acids. The CDR3 here is CASSQPRQDRTNYGYTF. The CDR3 nucleotides are TGCGCCAGCAGCCAACCAAGACAGGACCGAACTAACTATGGCTACACCTTC.